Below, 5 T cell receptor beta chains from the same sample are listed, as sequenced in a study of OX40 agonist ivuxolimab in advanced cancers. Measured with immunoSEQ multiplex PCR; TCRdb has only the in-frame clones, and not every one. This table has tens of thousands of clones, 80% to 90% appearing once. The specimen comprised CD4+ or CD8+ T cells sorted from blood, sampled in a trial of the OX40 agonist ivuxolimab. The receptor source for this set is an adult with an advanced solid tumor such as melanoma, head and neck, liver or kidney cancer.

The CDR3 is CASSYSSTGTYEQYF. CDR3 nucleotide sequence: TGTGCCAGCAGTTACTCGTCAACAGGAACCTACGAGCAGTACTTC. The chain has TRBV6-5 and TRBJ2-7, with TRBD1 as a possible D gene (5 bases). Germline CDR1 and CDR2: MNHEY and SVGAGI. The CDR3 is made up of 15 amino acids. V was trimmed by 0 bases and J by 2 bases, leaving 11 bases between them.

CDR3: CASSDSGEGVASPLHF. In nucleotides, the CDR3 is TGTGCCAGCAGTGACTCTGGTGAGGGGGTCGCATCACCCCTCCACTTT. The rearrangement joins TRBV6-4 to TRBJ1-6; a possible D gene is TRBD1 (6 bases). V lost 0 bases and J 10 bases, leaving 16 bases between the germline ends. The CDR3 length is 16 residues. The germline V gene has CDR1 MRHNA and CDR2 SNTAGT.

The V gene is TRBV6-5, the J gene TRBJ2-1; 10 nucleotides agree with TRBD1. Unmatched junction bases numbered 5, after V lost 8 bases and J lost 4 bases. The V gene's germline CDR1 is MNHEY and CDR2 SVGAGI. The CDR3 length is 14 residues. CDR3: CASLPGQGYNEQFF. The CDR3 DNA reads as TGTGCCAGCCTACCGGGACAGGGGTACAATGAGCAGTTCTTC.

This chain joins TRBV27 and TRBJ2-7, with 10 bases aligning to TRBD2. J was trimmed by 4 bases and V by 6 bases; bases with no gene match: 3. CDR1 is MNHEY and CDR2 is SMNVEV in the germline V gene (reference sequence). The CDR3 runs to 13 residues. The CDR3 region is CASRLAGLYEQYF. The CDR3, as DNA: TGTGCCAGCAGACTAGCGGGATTGTACGAGCAGTACTTC.

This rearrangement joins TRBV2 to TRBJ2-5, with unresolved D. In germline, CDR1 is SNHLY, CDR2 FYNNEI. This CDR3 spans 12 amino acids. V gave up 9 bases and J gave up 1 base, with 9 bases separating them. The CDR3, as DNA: TGTGCCAGTACCTTCGCCCAAGAGACCCAGTACTTC. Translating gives CASTFAQETQYF.